Listed below are T cell receptor beta chains from one sample, sequenced in a study of shared clonotypes between healthy human individuals. Assay: immunoSEQ multiplex PCR; the TCRdb copy retains only in-frame clones and omits some. The data contain more than 550,000 clones, roughly two thirds of them singletons. Sequenced material: memory CD4+ T cells sorted from blood. All receptors derive from a woman aged 25 to 39 in good health. The conserved cysteine and the conserved F or W are not part of the CDR3 here. Each record gives: CDR3 length, clone size, J gene, V gene, CDR3 protein. Expanded clones get a size class; other rows say once, few or many, or leave the size out.

cdr3_length: 13; clone_size: few; j_call: TRBJ1-2; v_call: TRBV6-1; cdr3_aa: ASSGGQGIRYGYT
cdr3_length: 11; clone_size: few; j_call: TRBJ2-5; v_call: TRBV5-1; cdr3_aa: ASNVEGGETQY
cdr3_length: 13; clone_size: .; j_call: TRBJ1-2; v_call: TRBV11-2; cdr3_aa: ASSLLGQGNYGYT
cdr3_length: 13; clone_size: few; j_call: TRBJ2-3; v_call: TRBV4-1; cdr3_aa: ASSQPRRAEDTQY
cdr3_length: 10; clone_size: .; j_call: .; v_call: TRBV30; cdr3_aa: AWSGTVYEQY
cdr3_length: 11; clone_size: .; j_call: TRBJ2-7; v_call: TRBV6-6; cdr3_aa: ASAPQGPYEQY
cdr3_length: 10; clone_size: .; j_call: TRBJ2-3; v_call: TRBV6-5; cdr3_aa: ASSSPGDTQY
cdr3_length: 14; clone_size: .; j_call: TRBJ1-4; v_call: TRBV5-1; cdr3_aa: ASSLRTPSTNEKLF
cdr3_length: 12; clone_size: .; j_call: TRBJ1-6; v_call: TRBV6-5; cdr3_aa: ASTQGWQNSPLH
cdr3_length: 12; clone_size: .; j_call: TRBJ2-4; v_call: TRBV19; cdr3_aa: ASSNTLAKNIQY
cdr3_length: 12; clone_size: .; j_call: TRBJ1-4; v_call: TRBV5-1; cdr3_aa: ASSSGQGGEKLF
cdr3_length: 12; clone_size: .; j_call: TRBJ2-2; v_call: TRBV19; cdr3_aa: ATSQGRGTGELF
cdr3_length: 14; clone_size: few; j_call: TRBJ2-1; v_call: TRBV11-1; cdr3_aa: ASSLRSRVAYNEQF
cdr3_length: 11; clone_size: once; j_call: TRBJ2-7; v_call: TRBV7-7; cdr3_aa: ASSRDRGWEQY
cdr3_length: 11; clone_size: .; j_call: TRBJ2-3; v_call: TRBV7-8; cdr3_aa: ASSPTRTDTQY
cdr3_length: 10; clone_size: few; j_call: TRBJ2-5; v_call: TRBV2; cdr3_aa: ASSDGLETQY
cdr3_length: 13; clone_size: once; j_call: TRBJ2-1; v_call: TRBV5-1; cdr3_aa: ASSSREPAYNEQF
cdr3_length: 13; clone_size: .; j_call: TRBJ2-2; v_call: TRBV28; cdr3_aa: ATIKRRAWAGELF
cdr3_length: 15; clone_size: .; j_call: TRBJ2-3; v_call: TRBV21-1; cdr3_aa: ASSSEGLAGTTDTQY
cdr3_length: 10; clone_size: .; j_call: TRBJ2-7; v_call: TRBV6-1; cdr3_aa: ASRGQTYEQY
cdr3_length: 10; clone_size: .; j_call: TRBJ2-3; v_call: TRBV2; cdr3_aa: ASSLPPDTQY
cdr3_length: 13; clone_size: .; j_call: TRBJ1-5; v_call: TRBV19; cdr3_aa: ATNYRSYSNQPQH
cdr3_length: 12; clone_size: .; j_call: TRBJ1-2; v_call: TRBV23-1; cdr3_aa: VLPRGVGNYGYT
cdr3_length: 11; clone_size: .; j_call: TRBJ1-1; v_call: TRBV5-3; cdr3_aa: ASSQDRDGRAF
cdr3_length: 12; clone_size: .; j_call: TRBJ2-1; v_call: TRBV27; cdr3_aa: ASSLEAGYNEQF
cdr3_length: 13; clone_size: .; j_call: TRBJ2-1; v_call: TRBV5-1; cdr3_aa: ASSQDASSYNEQF
cdr3_length: 13; clone_size: .; j_call: TRBJ2-7; v_call: TRBV9; cdr3_aa: ASSYGYRSSYEQY
cdr3_length: 13; clone_size: .; j_call: TRBJ2-7; v_call: TRBV18; cdr3_aa: ASSPPGLVSYEQY
cdr3_length: 12; clone_size: .; j_call: .; v_call: TRBV21-1; cdr3_aa: ASIAGGPSYEQY
cdr3_length: 13; clone_size: few; j_call: TRBJ1-2; v_call: TRBV5-1; cdr3_aa: ASSLEEDRVYGYT